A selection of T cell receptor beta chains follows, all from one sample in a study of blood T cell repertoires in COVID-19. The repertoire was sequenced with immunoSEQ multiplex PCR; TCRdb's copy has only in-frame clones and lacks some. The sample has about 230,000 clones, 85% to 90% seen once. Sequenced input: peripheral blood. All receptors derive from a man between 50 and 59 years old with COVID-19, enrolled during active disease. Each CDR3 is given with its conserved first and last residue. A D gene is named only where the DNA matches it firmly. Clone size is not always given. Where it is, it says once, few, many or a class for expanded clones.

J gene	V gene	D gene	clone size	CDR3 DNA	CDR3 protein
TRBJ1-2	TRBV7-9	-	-	TGTGCCTACGGGTCCGACTATGGCTACACCTTC	CAYGSDYGYTF
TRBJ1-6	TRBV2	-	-	TGTGCCAGCAGCGGAGTGAGCTCCTATAATTCACCCCTCCACTTT	CASSGVSSYNSPLHF
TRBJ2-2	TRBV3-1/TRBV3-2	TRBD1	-	TGTGCCAGCAGGACAGGGGGCTGGGCCGGGGAGCTGTTTTTT	CASRTGGWAGELFF
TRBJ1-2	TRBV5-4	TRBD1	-	TGTGCCAGCAGCTTGGGGGGACAGACGAACTATGGCTACACCTTC	CASSLGGQTNYGYTF
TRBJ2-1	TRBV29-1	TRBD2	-	TGCAGCGTAGGTATAGCTAGCGGGAGAAATGAGCAGTTCTTC	CSVGIASGRNEQFF
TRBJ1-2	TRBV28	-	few	TGTGCCAGCAGGAAGGGTCAGGGTCCCTTCCCATATGGCTACACCTTC	CASRKGQGPFPYGYTF
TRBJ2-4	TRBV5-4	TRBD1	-	TGTGCCAGCAGCTTGACGACAGGGGGGATGGCCAAAAACATTCAGTACTTC	CASSLTTGGMAKNIQYF
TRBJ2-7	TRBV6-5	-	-	TGTGCCACGACCCGGAGGACCAAACCCTACGAGCAGTACTTC	CATTRRTKPYEQYF
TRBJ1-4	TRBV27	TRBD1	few	TGTGCCAGCAGTTTAAGACAGGGGGGGTTGGGGGGTTGGGAAAAACTGTTTTTT	CASSLRQGGLGGWEKLFF
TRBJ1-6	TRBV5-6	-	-	TGTGCCAGCAGCGGGACCCAGGGGATCGATTCACCCCTCCACTTT	CASSGTQGIDSPLHF
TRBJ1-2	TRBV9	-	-	TGTGCCAGCAGCGTAGGGCGGGGTAGGAACTATGGCTACACCTTC	CASSVGRGRNYGYTF
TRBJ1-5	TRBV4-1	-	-	TGCGCCAGCAGCCAACAGGGCCCGAATCAGCCCCAGCATTTT	CASSQQGPNQPQHF